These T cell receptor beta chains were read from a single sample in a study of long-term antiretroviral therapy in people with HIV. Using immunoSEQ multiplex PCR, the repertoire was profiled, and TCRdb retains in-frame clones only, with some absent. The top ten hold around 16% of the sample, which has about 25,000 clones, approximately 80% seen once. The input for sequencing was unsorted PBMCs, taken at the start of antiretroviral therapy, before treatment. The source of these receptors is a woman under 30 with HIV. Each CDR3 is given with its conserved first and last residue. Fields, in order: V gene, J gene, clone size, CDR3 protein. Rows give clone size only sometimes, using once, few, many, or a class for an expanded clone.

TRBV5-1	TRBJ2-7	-	CASSSVGTGSYEQYF
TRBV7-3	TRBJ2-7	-	CASSLTSVGDEQYF
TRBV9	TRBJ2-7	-	CASSSGLADLYEQYF
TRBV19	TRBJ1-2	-	CASSLQGPINYGYTF
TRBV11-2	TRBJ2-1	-	CASSFASGGLIFF
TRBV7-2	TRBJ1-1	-	CASSLGFPEAFF
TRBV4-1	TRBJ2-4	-	CASSQGEGHGAKNIQYF
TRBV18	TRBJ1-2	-	CASSPSRGDGYTF
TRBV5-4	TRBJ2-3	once	CASSFGPSGTDTQYF
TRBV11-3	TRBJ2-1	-	CASSLARASYNEQFF
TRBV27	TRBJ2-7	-	CASSSAGHLLHYEQYF
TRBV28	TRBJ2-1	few	CASTTVTYNEQFF
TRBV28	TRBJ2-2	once	CASSVDREKTGELFF
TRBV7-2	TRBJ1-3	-	CASSLRESSGNTIYF
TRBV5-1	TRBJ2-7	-	CASSPNREREQYF
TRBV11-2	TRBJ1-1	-	CASSAGLGGNTEAFF
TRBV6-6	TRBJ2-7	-	CASSYSQAGEQYF
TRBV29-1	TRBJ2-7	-	CSVTGAYEQYF
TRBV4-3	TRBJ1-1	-	CASSQDLGSWNTEAFF
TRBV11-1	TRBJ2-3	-	CASSLGRGTTTDTQYF
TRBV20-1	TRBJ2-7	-	CSASQPKGWHF
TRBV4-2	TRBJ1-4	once	CASSQEGRGEKLFF
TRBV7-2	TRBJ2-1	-	CASSRTQGNNEQFF
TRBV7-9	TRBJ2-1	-	CASSLALAVGGGEQFF
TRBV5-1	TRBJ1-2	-	CASSLGQATPGGYTF
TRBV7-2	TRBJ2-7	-	CASSLGPLAGGSYEQYF
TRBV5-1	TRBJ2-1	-	CASSRDEGSEQFF
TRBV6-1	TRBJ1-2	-	CASIPRTVLYGYTF
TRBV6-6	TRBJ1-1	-	CASSPVDRDYTEAFF
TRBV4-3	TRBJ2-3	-	CASSFQGSDTQYF
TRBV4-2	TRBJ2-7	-	CASSPQIGTGGNEQYF
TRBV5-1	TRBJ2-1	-	CASSLSGGGTANEQFF
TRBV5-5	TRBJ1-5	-	CASSLEGRINQPQHF